Shown below are 22 T cell receptor beta chains from a single sample sequenced in a study of breast tumors, draining lymph nodes, adjacent tissues. Breast cancer patients provided tissue from their axillary draining lymph nodes. TCRdb re-called the multiplex PCR reads through MiXCR, storing one row per CDR3 protein. The sample includes 150,000 to 250,000 distinct CDR3 sequences, around 29% seen only once; the top ten take more than 4%. Source material: axillary lymph node tissue. These receptors came from a female donor with breast cancer. Some clones in this sample may be carry-over from other donors' samples.

Ten or more counts support this clonotype. The V and J genes are TRBV5-4 and TRBJ2-3; 7 nucleotides match TRBD1. V lost 4 bases, J lost 10 bases, and 6 bases stayed unmatched. This CDR3 spans 12 amino acids. The V gene's germline CDR1 is SGHNT and CDR2 YYREEE (reference sequence). The CDR3 sequence: CASSLRQGSQYF. CDR3 sequence (DNA): TGTGCCAGCAGCCTCAGACAGGGATCGCAGTATTTT.

The sample holds one count of this clonotype. The gene calls are TRBV5-5 and TRBJ2-2; a possible D gene is TRBD2 (5 bases). CDR3 size: 15 residues. Germline loops: CDR1 SGHKS, CDR2 YYEKEE (reference sequence). V gave up 6 bases and J gave up 2 bases, with 14 bases separating them. The CDR3 loop reads CASIPSPGNTGELFF. Written as DNA, the CDR3 is TGTGCCAGCATCCCCTCTCCGGGAAACACCGGGGAGCTGTTTTTT.

As to this clonotype: Because the CDR3's place on the DNA is in doubt, the DNA is left out and the CDR3 is given as listed by TCRdb. This rearrangement joins TRBV7-9 to TRBJ2-3; TRBD1, as called in the table, went unchecked against the DNA. Termini included, the CDR3 measures 22 amino acids. Germline lookup yields CDR1 SEHNR and CDR2 FQNEAQ (reference sequence). The CDR3 reads CASSLAKYEQYFGPGSTDTQYF.

This clonotype was observed many times. The chain links TRBV7-9 to TRBJ2-2, with D unclear. Per germline, CDR1 SEHNR and CDR2 FQNEAQ (reference sequence). The CDR3 has 14 residues. V lost 6 bases and J 5 bases, leaving 13 bases between the germline ends. CDR3: CASRRDRQTGELFF. The CDR3 DNA reads as TGTGCCAGCAGACGTGATAGACAAACCGGGGAGCTGTTTTTT. The variable domain in full, completed from reference TRBV7-9 and TRBJ2-2, reads DTGVSQNPRHKITKRGQNVTFRCDPISEHNRLYWYRQTLGQGPEFLTYFQNEAQLEKSRLLSDRFSAERPKGSFSTLEIQRTEQGDSAMYLCASRRDRQTGELFFGEGSRLTVL.

This clonotype occurred many times. The rearrangement uses TRBV6-5 and TRBJ2-7; D possibly corresponds to TRBD1 (6 bases). This CDR3 is 16 amino acids long. V dropped 8 bases and J dropped 3 bases, with 23 bases sitting between them. Germline V gives CDR1 MNHEY, CDR2 SVGAGI. For the CDR3, the DNA is TGTGCCAGCTCCCGACCCCAACAGAGGGGGAACTACGAGCAGTACTTC. This translates into CASSRPQQRGNYEQYF.

At least ten counts were recorded for this clonotype. This rearrangement joins TRBV10-3 to TRBJ2-7, with D perhaps given as TRBD1 or TRBD2 (5 bases each). This CDR3 is built from 13 residues. V was pared by 11 bases and J by 2 bases, with 16 bases between. In germline, CDR1 is ENHRY, CDR2 SYGVKD. The CDR3 reads CAARGEGTYEQYF. For the CDR3, the DNA is TGTGCCGCTAGGGGTGAGGGGACCTACGAGCAGTACTTC.

This clonotype turned up a few times. The chain employs TRBV11-3 and TRBJ2-4; D perhaps matches TRBD2 (5 bases). In germline, CDR1 is SGHNT, CDR2 YENEEA. Trimming cost V 1 base and J 0 bases, with 22 bases left between them. The CDR3 totals 20 residues. The CDR3: CASSLGGDTPKFLAKNIQYF. The CDR3 coding sequence is TGTGCCAGCAGCTTAGGGGGAGATACTCCCAAGTTCCTAGCCAAAAACATTCAGTACTTC.

This clonotype was counted ten times or more. The J gene is TRBJ2-2, the V gene TRBV7-2, with 11 nucleotides matching TRBD2. The CDR3 contains 18 residues. Trimming at V came to 1 base and at J to 5 bases, leaving 9 bases not matched to a gene. Germline V gene sequence: CDR1 SGHTA, CDR2 FQGNSA. The DNA for the CDR3 is TGTGCCAGCAGCTTAGGGGTTAGCGGGGGGGCGTGGACCGGGGAGCTGTTTTTT. Amino acid sequence: CASSLGVSGGAWTGELFF.

This clonotype occurred many times. This CDR3 reads CAWSHRQPTNEKLFF. CDR3 DNA sequence: TGTGCCTGGAGTCATAGGCAGCCAACTAATGAAAAACTGTTTTTT. This chain uses TRBV30 with TRBJ1-4, with D uncertain. The CDR3 loop spans 15 amino acids. CDR1 GTSNPN and CDR2 SVGIG come from the germline V gene (reference sequence). Trimming took 2 bases from V and 0 from J, leaving 10 bases between them.

This clonotype showed up just once. The chain employs TRBV20-1 and TRBJ1-4; 7 nucleotides line up with TRBD1. The CDR3 contains 14 residues. The germline V gene encodes CDR1 DFQATT and CDR2 SNEGSKA (reference sequence). The J segment lost 3 bases and the V segment lost 6 bases, leaving 7 bases of the junction unmatched. The CDR3 protein is CSAPGQQSNEKLFF. The CDR3 nucleotides read TGCAGTGCCCCGGGACAGCAGTCTAATGAAAAACTGTTTTTT.

On this clonotype: This may arise from a read error, as a much more abundant clone is one base away. The J gene is TRBJ2-1, the V gene TRBV6-4; no clear D. From germline, CDR1 is MRHNA and CDR2 SNTAGT. Trimming removed 5 bases from V and 0 bases from J, with 11 bases in between. The CDR3 sequence is 15 residues long. The CDR3 DNA follows: TGTGCCAGCAGTCATCAGGCGAGCTCCTACAATGAGCAGTTCTTC. Translating it yields CASSHQASSYNEQFF.

At least ten counts were recorded for this clonotype. The chain recombines TRBV3-1 with TRBJ1-2; D unclear. Trimming took 0 bases from V and 4 from J, leaving 12 bases between them. The CDR3 is 15 residues long. In germline, CDR1 is LGHDT, CDR2 YNNKEL (reference sequence). CDR3 nucleotides: TGTGCCAGCAGCCAAGATTCGGCGGGAGGCTATGGCTACACCTTC. It encodes CASSQDSAGGYGYTF.

This clonotype was seen ten or more times. The chain has TRBV9 and TRBJ2-5, with 9 bases aligning to TRBD2. The CDR3 spans 16 residues. The V gene end was trimmed by 4 bases and the J gene end by 0 bases; junction bases not matched to a gene: 7. Per germline, CDR1 SGDLS and CDR2 YYNGEE. The CDR3: CASSPSGAGYQETQYF. The CDR3 DNA sequence: TGTGCCAGCAGCCCTAGCGGGGCGGGATACCAAGAGACCCAGTACTTC.

This clonotype was observed at least ten times. The chain recombines TRBV29-1 with TRBJ1-3, with D unclear. Trimming took 6 bases from V and 4 from J, leaving 10 bases between them. CDR1 is SQVTM, CDR2 ANQGSEA, per germline. The CDR3 has 12 residues. The CDR3 nucleotides read TGCAGCGTGCGGGAGCCCGGAAACACCATATATTTT. It translates to CSVREPGNTIYF.

This clonotype appeared a few times. The rearrangement links TRBV5-6 to TRBJ2-1; perhaps TRBD2 as D (7 bases). The length of the CDR3 is 12 residues. Deletions cut 4 bases from V and 8 bases from J, with 10 bases between. Looked up from germline, CDR1 is SGHDT and CDR2 is YYEEEE. The DNA of the CDR3 is TGTGCCAGCAGCAAAGGGGGGGATGAGCAGTTCTTC. It specifies CASSKGGDEQFF. Using reference TRBV5-6 and TRBJ2-1 for the parts outside the CDR3, the full variable domain is DAGVTQSPTHLIKTRGQQVTLRCSPKSGHDTVSWYQQALGQGPQFIFQYYEEEERQRGNFPDRFSGHQFPNYSSELNVNALLLGDSALYLCASSKGGDEQFFGPGTRLTVL.

V gene TRBV28 combines with J gene TRBJ1-1; D perhaps matches TRBD1 (5 bases). The germline gives CDR1 MDHEN, CDR2 SYDVKM. Between the trimmed V and J ends, which lost 6 bases and 4 bases, there was a span of 9 bases. There are 12 residues in the CDR3. The chain's CDR3 is CASSQGVTEAFF. The CDR3, as DNA: TGTGCCAGCAGCCAAGGGGTCACTGAAGCTTTCTTT.

The chain uses TRBV7-6 and TRBJ1-5, with D perhaps matching TRBD1 (5 bases). Germline V gene data show CDR1 as SGHVS and CDR2 as FNYEAQ. This CDR3 spans 11 amino acids. V was cut by 2 bases and J by 9 bases, with 5 bases left in between. The DNA for the CDR3 is TGTGCCAGCAGCTTAACAGGGCCCCAGCATTTT. This encodes CASSLTGPQHF.

This clonotype has at least ten counts. The chain is built from TRBV5-1 and TRBJ1-2; 7 bases fit TRBD1. The CDR3 consists of 14 residues. The J segment lost 3 bases and the V segment lost 3 bases, leaving 5 bases of the junction unmatched. The germline CDR1 and CDR2 sequences are SGHRS and YFSETQ. CDR3 residues: CASSSTGTDYGYTF. CDR3 nucleotides: TGCGCCAGCAGCTCCACAGGGACAGACTATGGCTACACCTTC. Drawing the rest from reference TRBV5-1 and TRBJ1-2, the complete variable domain is KAGVTQTPRYLIKTRGQQVTLSCSPISGHRSVSWYQQTPGQGLQFLFEYFSETQRNKGNFPGRFSGRQFSNSRSEMNVSTLELGDSALYLCASSSTGTDYGYTFGSGTRLTVV.

Many counts were recorded for this clonotype. This chain links TRBV3-1 with TRBJ2-7; the match to TRBD1 covers 9 bases. The CDR3 consists of 15 residues. Germline V CDR1 and CDR2: LGHDT, YNNKEL (reference sequence). V shed 1 base, J shed 5 bases, and the junction held 6 bases outside the gene matches. This CDR3 reads CASSQVPGQGDEQYF. The DNA of the CDR3 is TGTGCCAGCAGCCAAGTCCCGGGACAGGGAGACGAGCAGTACTTC.

This clonotype was counted at least ten times. CDR3 region: CSARQTEQETQYF. CDR3 coding DNA: TGCAGTGCTAGGCAGACAGAGCAAGAGACCCAGTACTTC. This chain joins TRBV20-1 and TRBJ2-5, with a weak D call TRBD1 (5 bases). Per the germline V gene, CDR1 is DFQATT and CDR2 is SNEGSKA (reference sequence). This CDR3 has 13 residues. V lost 3 bases and J 2 bases, leaving 10 bases between the germline ends.

Comment on this clonotype: A clone one base away is much larger, so this may be a read error. The chain carries TRBV11-3 and TRBJ2-1; D may be TRBD2 (6 bases). V lost 0 bases and J 7 bases, leaving 28 bases between the germline ends. CDR3 length: 20 amino acids. Germline CDR1 SGHNT, CDR2 YENEEA. This chain's CDR3 is CASSLDRPAGSIGGSNEQFF. CDR3 nucleotides: TGTGCCAGCAGCTTAGACAGGCCTGCTGGGAGCATCGGGGGTAGTAATGAGCAGTTCTTC.

The gene calls are TRBV20-1 and TRBJ2-4; TRBD2 matches at 14 bases. CDR3 length: 19 amino acids. The trim removed 6 bases at V and 5 bases at J, leaving 18 bases unmatched. Germline-derived CDR1 and CDR2 are DFQATT and SNEGSKA (reference sequence). The CDR3 coding sequence is TGCAGTGCCATAGGCAGATCGGGACTAGCGGGAGTTCAGCAAAACATTCAGTACTTC. This encodes CSAIGRSGLAGVQQNIQYF.